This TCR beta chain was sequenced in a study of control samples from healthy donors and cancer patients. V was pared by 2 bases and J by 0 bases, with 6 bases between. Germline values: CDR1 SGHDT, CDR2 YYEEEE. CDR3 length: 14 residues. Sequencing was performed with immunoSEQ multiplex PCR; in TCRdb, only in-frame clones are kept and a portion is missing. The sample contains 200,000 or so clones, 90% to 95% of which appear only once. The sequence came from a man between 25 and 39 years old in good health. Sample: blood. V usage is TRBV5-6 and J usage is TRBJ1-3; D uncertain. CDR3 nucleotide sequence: TGTGCCAGCAGCTTAATCAACTCTGGAAACACCATATATTTT. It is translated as CASSLINSGNTIYF.